This TCR beta chain was sequenced for a study of blood T cells in healthy people across ages. Findings and caveats of the study: Naive CD4+ cells and diversity were both higher in long-lived donors than in aged donors. Per million T cells, the diversity of TCR beta decreased roughly linearly as age advanced.

For the second PCR, which ran for about 7 to 12 cycles, a sample-barcoded 5' primer and a J-beta primer mix were used. A single record per CDR3 protein comes from TCRdb applying MiXCR to the 5' RACE reads. The sample lists 1.5 million to 2 million distinct CDR3 sequences, roughly 27% occurring once. This clonotype has only a few counts. Its antigen remains unknown. Around 10 milliliters of peripheral blood were drawn from each donor. This sequence originates from a woman aged 30 to 39 in good health. Sequencing input: blood.

The CDR3 DNA reads as TGTGCCAGCAGCCTCCCCGGAGGGGGTCGAGAGACCCAGTACTTC. It specifies CASSLPGGGRETQYF. This rearrangement joins TRBV7-9 to TRBJ2-5, with D perhaps given as TRBD1 or TRBD2 (6 bases each). The germline gives CDR1 SEHNR, CDR2 FQNEAQ (reference sequence). V was shortened by 5 bases and J by 4 bases, with 17 bases between the two germline ends. The CDR3 runs 15 residues.